These 22 T cell receptor beta chains share one sample of origin, sequenced in a study of blood T cell repertoires in COVID-19 (dated by TCRdb to 2019 to 2021). Library prep was done by the immunoSEQ multiplex PCR assay. Drawn from immuneACCESS, this table holds only the in-frame rearrangements with V and J called that TCRdb kept. Clones are partly lost; checked studies trace under half to an unresolved V gene and leave the rest unexplained. Present in this sample are about 97,000 clones, approximately 90% of which were seen just once. The ten largest clones represent 15% to 17% of the sample. Sequenced sample: peripheral blood. The origin of the receptors is a human donor in a cohort sampled during active COVID-19.

The rearrangement uses TRBV10-2 and TRBJ1-2; 7 nucleotides agree with TRBD1. The CDR3 has 14 residues. Germline CDR1 and CDR2: WSHSY and SAAADI. V lost 6 bases, J lost 4 bases, and 8 bases stayed unmatched. The chain's CDR3 is CASSPGQPFYGYTF. CDR3 nucleotide sequence: TGCGCCAGCAGCCCGGGACAGCCGTTCTATGGCTACACCTTC.

The chain joins TRBV5-1 to TRBJ2-1; 11 bases are a match to TRBD2. CDR3 length equals 14 residues. The V gene end was trimmed by 7 bases and the J gene end by 0 bases; junction bases not matched to a gene: 0. Germline CDR1 reads SGHRS; CDR2 reads YFSETQ. The CDR3 DNA follows: TGCGCCAGCGGACTAGCGGGCTCCTACAATGAGCAGTTCTTC. Protein sequence: CASGLAGSYNEQFF.

The chain employs TRBV5-1 and TRBJ2-7, with 9 bases that match TRBD1. This CDR3 contains 14 residues. V lost 4 bases and J lost 4; bases outside the gene matches: 6. The germline CDR1 and CDR2 sequences are SGHRS and YFSETQ. CDR3 DNA: TGCGCCAGCAGCACCGGGACAGGGACTTACGAGCAGTACTTC. This translates into CASSTGTGTYEQYF. Supplemented by reference TRBV5-1 and TRBJ2-7, the full variable domain reads KAGVTQTPRYLIKTRGQQVTLSCSPISGHRSVSWYQQTPGQGLQFLFEYFSETQRNKGNFPGRFSGRQFSNSRSEMNVSTLELGDSALYLCASSTGTGTYEQYFGPGTRLTVT.

This clone was seen only a few times. The junction departs from germline at one end; a sequencing error may be responsible. The V and J genes are TRBV7-7 and TRBJ2-2, with TRBD2 matching over 8 bases. This CDR3 spans 17 amino acids. Germline V gives CDR1 SSHAT, CDR2 FNYEAQ (reference sequence). CDR3 amino acids: CASSASPGLGVTGELFF. CDR3 nucleotide sequence: TGTGCTAGCAGCGCCAGCCCGGGACTAGGGGTCACCGGGGAGCTGTTTTTT.

This rearrangement joins TRBV30 to TRBJ1-6, with D perhaps TRBD1 (6 bases). Looked up from germline, CDR1 is GTSNPN and CDR2 is SVGIG (reference sequence). The V end was cut by 0 bases, the J end by 5 bases, with 17 bases between. The CDR3 sequence is 17 residues long. DNA of the CDR3: TGTGCCTGGAGTGTTTTCCTCGGACAGCCCAATAATTCACCCCTCCACTTT. Translated: CAWSVFLGQPNNSPLHF. The full variable domain, rest sourced from reference TRBV30 and TRBJ1-6, is SQTIHQWPATLVQPVGSPLSLECTVEGTSNPNLYWYRQAAGRGLQLLFYSVGIGQISSEVPQNLSASRPQDRQFILSSKKLLLSDSGFYLCAWSVFLGQPNNSPLHFGNGTRLTVT.

For the CDR3, the DNA is TGTGCCAGCTCCGTCGGGGGGGCCATGAACACTGAAGCTTTCTTT. Amino acid sequence: CASSVGGAMNTEAFF. The chain uses TRBV18 and TRBJ1-1; possible D gene TRBD1, 6 bases. From germline, CDR1 is KGHSH and CDR2 LQKENI. The length of the CDR3 is 15 residues. V was pared by 6 bases and J by 0 bases, with 14 bases between.

The rearrangement uses TRBV10-1 and TRBJ2-3; TRBD1 matches 7 bases. V dropped 5 bases and J dropped 2; count of bases not matched to a gene: 7. This CDR3 has 15 residues. Germline V gene sequence: CDR1 WNHNN, CDR2 SYGVQD (reference sequence). The CDR3 protein is CASSRDRIPTDTQYF. CDR3 sequence (DNA): TGCGCCAGCAGTCGGGACAGAATCCCCACAGATACGCAGTATTTT.

V gene TRBV27 combines with J gene TRBJ2-1, with D tentatively TRBD2 (5 bases). CDR1 MNHEY and CDR2 SMNVEV come from the germline V gene (reference sequence). V was clipped by 0 bases and J by 0 bases, with 9 bases between them. The CDR3 contains 16 residues. CDR3 DNA sequence: TGTGCCAGCAGTTTATCGGGGAGACGCTCCTACAATGAGCAGTTCTTC. This codes for CASSLSGRRSYNEQFF.

This clone has just a few counts. The V call is TRBV5-4, the J call TRBJ2-7; TRBD2 agrees at 7 bases. Germline loops: CDR1 SGHNT, CDR2 YYREEE (reference sequence). The trim removed 4 bases at V and 3 bases at J, leaving 10 bases unmatched. The length of the CDR3 is 15 residues. This CDR3 is CASSGFWAGVYEQYF. The CDR3 coding sequence is TGTGCCAGCAGCGGCTTTTGGGCGGGGGTCTACGAGCAGTACTTC.

This chain connects TRBV7-9 to TRBJ1-1; 9 positions match TRBD1. Germline assignment: CDR1 SEHNR and CDR2 FQNEAQ (reference sequence). The J segment lost 1 base and the V segment lost 0 bases, leaving 6 bases of the junction unmatched. This CDR3 region has 17 residues. CDR3 protein: CASSLADRGYQNTEAFF. CDR3 sequence (DNA): TGTGCCAGCAGCTTAGCGGACAGGGGCTACCAGAACACTGAAGCTTTCTTT. The whole variable domain, filled in from reference TRBV7-9 and TRBJ1-1, reads DTGVSQNPRHKITKRGQNVTFRCDPISEHNRLYWYRQTLGQGPEFLTYFQNEAQLEKSRLLSDRFSAERPKGSFSTLEIQRTEQGDSAMYLCASSLADRGYQNTEAFFGQGTRLTVV.

The chain joins TRBV7-2 to TRBJ2-3, with a tentative D call TRBD2 (5 bases). Between the trimmed V and J ends, which lost 5 bases and 1 base, there was a span of 19 bases. Per the germline V gene, CDR1 is SGHTA and CDR2 is FQGNSA. This CDR3 has 17 amino acids. The CDR3 nucleotides read TGTGCCAGCAGCCCGACCCGGGGTAGATGGGGCACAGATACGCAGTATTTT. Protein sequence: CASSPTRGRWGTDTQYF.

The chain is built from TRBV28 and TRBJ1-5, with 8 bases fitting TRBD1. The junction had 6 bases not matched to a gene; V was cut back by 6 bases and J by 5 bases. The CDR3 totals 14 residues. Germline V CDR1 and CDR2: MDHEN, SYDVKM. The chain's CDR3 is CASRATGVDQPQHF. The CDR3 DNA is TGTGCCAGCAGGGCGACAGGGGTGGATCAGCCCCAGCATTTT.

V is TRBV9 and J is TRBJ2-7; weak D call: TRBD1 (6 bases). Germline V gives CDR1 SGDLS, CDR2 YYNGEE. V lost 2 bases and J lost 6, with 12 bases in between. The CDR3 is made up of 13 amino acids. The CDR3 DNA reads TGTGCCAGCAGCGTGGGGTGGGGGCTCGAGCAGTACTTC. Amino acid sequence: CASSVGWGLEQYF. Full variable domain (rest looked up from reference TRBV9 and TRBJ2-7): DSGVTQTPKHLITATGQRVTLRCSPRSGDLSVYWYQQSLDQGLQFLIQYYNGEERAKGNILERFSAQQFPDLHSELNLSSLELGDSALYFCASSVGWGLEQYFGPGTRLTVT.

The V call is TRBV12-2, the J call TRBJ2-5; the table assigns TRBD2, which was not confirmed against the DNA. TRBV12-2 is a recognized pseudogene. The CDR3 has 19 residues. The CDR3 spells CASRSCPGLAGISQETQYF. The CDR3 DNA reads TGTGCAAGTCGCTCCTGTCCGGGACTAGCGGGAATTAGTCAAGAGACCCAGTACTTC.

Here the CDR3 reads CASSSLTGREQYF. CDR3 DNA sequence: TGTGCCAGCAGCTCACTGACAGGGCGAGAGCAGTACTTC. The rearrangement links TRBV5-4 to TRBJ2-7; 7 bases align to TRBD1. The CDR3 has 13 residues. CDR1 is SGHNT and CDR2 is YYREEE in the germline V gene (reference sequence). V was clipped by 3 bases and J by 7 bases; unmatched bases: 7.

This clone has just a few counts. V is TRBV6-4 and J is TRBJ1-2; no clear D gene. V was trimmed by 6 bases and J by 4 bases, leaving 3 bases between them. This CDR3 contains 10 residues. Germline V gives CDR1 MRHNA, CDR2 SNTAGT. CDR3 in amino acids: CASRAYGYTF. In nucleotides, the CDR3 is TGTGCCAGCAGGGCCTATGGCTACACCTTC.

As to this clone: Since the CDR3 does not end with the conserved phenylalanine or tryptophan, this likely comes from a read error. The limits of the CDR3 on the DNA are not certain, so only TCRdb's listed CDR3 is given. The chain is built from TRBV29-1 and TRBJ1-2; TRBD1, the table's D call, lacks a check against the DNA. The CDR3 numbers 12 amino acids, ends counted. CDR1 is SQVTM, CDR2 ANQGSEA, per germline. Here the CDR3 reads CSVPELHRRGRR.

The chain has TRBV12-1 and TRBJ1-2; the table calls TRBD1, which could not be checked here. TRBV12-1 is a listed pseudogene. The CDR3 is 16 amino acids. DNA of the CDR3: TGTGCCAGCAGCTTTGCGACAGAGAACCCTAACTATGGCTACACCTTC. Protein sequence: CASSFATENPNYGYTF.

This clone occurred a few times. V and J are TRBV30 and TRBJ1-5; no clear D. Germline V gene lookup returns CDR1 GTSNPN and CDR2 SVGIG (reference sequence). The V end was cut by 5 bases, the J end by 7 bases, with 18 bases between. The CDR3 spans 14 residues. The CDR3, as DNA: TGTGCCTGGTCCACCGGAGGTATTTGGCAGCCCCAGCATTTT. This codes for CAWSTGGIWQPQHF.

The rearrangement joins TRBV5-6 to TRBJ1-1; D is unclear. Germline values: CDR1 SGHDT, CDR2 YYEEEE. Deletions cut 4 bases from V and 1 base from J, with 17 bases between. The CDR3 contains 16 residues. The CDR3 DNA reads TGTGCCAGCAGCCAAGACACTTTCAAAACGAACACTGAAGCTTTCTTT. This codes for CASSQDTFKTNTEAFF.

The rearrangement links TRBV4-1 to TRBJ2-3; tentatively, D is TRBD2 (6 bases). The CDR3 loop spans 15 amino acids. Germline CDR1 and CDR2: MGHRA and YSYEKL. V lost 4 bases and J lost 4, with 15 bases in between. As DNA, the CDR3 is TGCGCCAGCAGCCTCCAGCGGGTTGGTTCAGATACGCAGTATTTT. Protein sequence: CASSLQRVGSDTQYF.

The rearrangement links TRBV5-1 to TRBJ2-2; weak D call: TRBD1 (6 bases). Germline V gene sequence: CDR1 SGHRS, CDR2 YFSETQ. The CDR3 covers 15 residues. Trimming shortened V by 7 bases and J by 0 bases, and 13 bases separated the two germline ends. The CDR3 spells CASRTAGANTGELFF. CDR3 DNA: TGCGCCAGCCGGACGGCAGGGGCGAACACCGGGGAGCTGTTTTTT.